This record looks at one T cell receptor (beta chain) sequence and its context. CDR1 is SGHRS, CDR2 YFSETQ, per germline. With 4 bases removed from V and 1 base from J, the gap between germline ends came to 18 bases. The CDR3 extends over 18 amino acids. In the source study's methods: Amplification of reference gene primers provided the estimated nucleated cell counts. Using immunoSEQ multiplex PCR, the repertoire was profiled, and TCRdb retains in-frame clones only, with some absent. V and J calls and clone size are given by that table; D and trimming were obtained from the DNA. The sample carries some 130,000 clones, around nine tenths recorded once. The data are from a study of blood T cell repertoires in COVID-19. Whole-study context: Nucleic acid was either cDNA or gDNA, and it came from T cells, B-cell-depleted T cells, or PBMCs.

Sequencing was carried out using peripheral blood. The receptor's source is a middle-aged man with active COVID-19. The J gene is TRBJ2-6, the V gene TRBV5-1, with D possibly matching TRBD2 (6 bases). This chain's CDR3 is CASSGSGRTLSGANVLTF. CDR3 sequence (DNA): TGCGCCAGCAGCGGGAGCGGGCGCACGCTGTCTGGGGCCAACGTCCTGACTTTC.